Listed here are 13 T cell receptor beta chains from one sample, sequenced in a study of CD8 T cells in Susac syndrome. A quantity of about 0.5 to 1 ug RNA underwent reverse transcription using random hexamers. MiXCR was run by TCRdb on the immunoSEQ multiplex PCR reads, yielding one entry per CDR3 protein. Of 170,000 or so distinct CDR3 sequences listed, about 94% are singletons. The sample comprised CD4+ T cells from PBMCs. Receptor source: a human donor with multiple sclerosis.

This chain links TRBV18 with TRBJ2-5, with D possibly matching TRBD1 (5 bases). The V gene lost 3 bases and the J gene lost 4 bases, with 15 bases spanning the gap. This CDR3 spans 15 amino acids. Germline V gene lookup returns CDR1 KGHSH and CDR2 LQKENI. The CDR3 here is CASSPPSGPRETQYF. CDR3 nucleotide sequence: TGTGCCAGCTCACCTCCCTCAGGGCCACGAGAGACCCAGTACTTC.

The chain is built from TRBV20-1 and TRBJ2-1, with D perhaps TRBD2 (7 bases). With 1 base removed from V and 6 bases from J, the gap between germline ends came to 22 bases. Germline-derived CDR1 and CDR2 are DFQATT and SNEGSKA (reference sequence). This CDR3 spans 17 amino acids. DNA for the CDR3: TGCAGTGCTAGAGCTGGGGGGGGCTCCCCGTCGGCCAATGAGCAGTTCTTC. Its translation: CSARAGGGSPSANEQFF.

The rearrangement uses TRBV27 and TRBJ2-6, with 9 bases aligning to TRBD2. The CDR3 runs to 15 residues. CDR1 and CDR2 from the germline V gene are MNHEY and SMNVEV (reference sequence). Trimming removed 4 bases from V and 6 bases from J; junction bases left unmatched: 4. The CDR3: CASSWGLAAANVLTF. CDR3 nucleotide sequence: TGTGCCAGCAGTTGGGGACTAGCAGCGGCCAACGTCCTGACTTTC.

The V gene is TRBV3-1, the J gene TRBJ1-2, with D possibly TRBD1 on 5 matching bases. Germline CDR1 reads LGHDT; CDR2 reads YNNKEL (reference sequence). V lost 0 bases to trimming and J lost 3 bases, with 14 bases between them. The CDR3 spans 16 residues. CDR3 sequence (DNA): TGTGCCAGCAGCCAAGAGGGGGGAGGCTACGACTATGGCTACACCTTC. Its translation: CASSQEGGGYDYGYTF.

The J gene is TRBJ2-7, the V gene TRBV28, with TRBD1 matching 10 bases. This CDR3 region has 14 residues. Germline V gene sequence: CDR1 MDHEN, CDR2 SYDVKM. After removal of 6 bases from V and 6 bases from J, the junction contained 8 bases not matched to a gene. CDR3 sequence (DNA): TGTGCCAGCAGCCCGGGACAGGGGCTGTTCGAGCAGTACTTC. It specifies CASSPGQGLFEQYF.

This chain joins TRBV7-8 and TRBJ2-5; D might be TRBD1 (5 bases). This CDR3 spans 18 amino acids. Germline CDR1 SGHVS, CDR2 FQNEAQ. V was clipped by 5 bases and J by 1 base, with 23 bases between them. The CDR3 DNA follows: TGTGCCAGCAGCACCACGATGCGGACACACAAAACCCAAGAGACCCAGTACTTC. Translated, it gives CASSTTMRTHKTQETQYF.

The rearrangement joins TRBV5-1 to TRBJ2-2; D remains ambiguous. Germline V lookup: CDR1 SGHRS, CDR2 YFSETQ. The CDR3 is 14 residues long. The V end lost 3 bases, the J end lost 0 bases, and 6 bases lay between the germline ends. DNA for the CDR3: TGCGCCAGCAGCTCTTCACCGAACACCGGGGAGCTGTTTTTT. Protein sequence: CASSSSPNTGELFF. Using reference TRBV5-1 and TRBJ2-2 for the parts outside the CDR3, the full variable domain is KAGVTQTPRYLIKTRGQQVTLSCSPISGHRSVSWYQQTPGQGLQFLFEYFSETQRNKGNFPGRFSGRQFSNSRSEMNVSTLELGDSALYLCASSSSPNTGELFFGEGSRLTVL.

The V call is TRBV5-1, the J call TRBJ1-6, with 7 nucleotides matching TRBD1. CDR1 is SGHRS and CDR2 is YFSETQ in the germline V gene. The CDR3 is 14 residues long. Trimming at V came to 4 bases and at J to 6 bases, leaving 4 bases not matched to a gene. CDR3 protein: CASSLGQVNSPLHF. The CDR3 nucleotides read TGCGCCAGCAGCCTCGGACAGGTTAATTCACCCCTCCACTTT.

This clonotype turned up a few times. CDR3 residues: CASSDLREGGYTF. DNA for the CDR3: TGTGCCAGCAGTGACCTCAGGGAGGGAGGCTACACCTTC. V usage is TRBV6-1 and J usage is TRBJ1-2; D perhaps matches TRBD1 (5 bases). The ends were cut back, 3 bases at V and 8 bases at J, with 13 bases in the middle. The CDR3 sequence is 13 residues long. Germline V lookup: CDR1 MNHNS, CDR2 SASEGT.

This sequence joins TRBV10-2 and TRBJ2-3; the match to TRBD2 covers 8 bases. Germline V gene lookup returns CDR1 WSHSY and CDR2 SAAADI. This CDR3 is built from 13 residues. With 6 bases clipped from V and 5 bases from J, the junction kept 4 bases outside the gene matches. The CDR3 here is CASRWRGEDTQYF. In DNA form, the CDR3 reads TGCGCCAGCAGATGGCGGGGGGAAGATACGCAGTATTTT.

This chain connects TRBV30 to TRBJ1-1; D is unresolved. Deletions cut 0 bases from V and 6 bases from J, with 8 bases between. The CDR3 contains 12 residues. Looked up from germline, CDR1 is GTSNPN and CDR2 is SVGIG (reference sequence). In DNA form, the CDR3 reads TGTGCCTGGAGTGTAAGGCCTCCTGAAGCTTTCTTT. Its translation is CAWSVRPPEAFF.

This chain joins TRBV27 and TRBJ2-7; tentatively, D is TRBD2 (6 bases). This CDR3 contains 15 residues. Germline V lookup: CDR1 MNHEY, CDR2 SMNVEV (reference sequence). The germline V and J ends were trimmed by 0 bases and 2 bases, with 11 bases remaining between them. The CDR3, as DNA: TGTGCCAGCAGTTTATCAGGTGGGACTCCCTACGAGCAGTACTTC. Its protein product is CASSLSGGTPYEQYF.

The chain carries TRBV12-3 or TRBV12-4 and TRBJ2-1, with TRBD1 matching over 10 bases. Trimming removed 2 bases from V and 10 bases from J; junction bases left unmatched: 14. This CDR3 region has 17 residues. The CDR3 DNA is TGTGCCAGCAGTTTATATGGCGTAGGACAGGGGGGGAAAGAGCAGTTCTTC. This translates into CASSLYGVGQGGKEQFF.